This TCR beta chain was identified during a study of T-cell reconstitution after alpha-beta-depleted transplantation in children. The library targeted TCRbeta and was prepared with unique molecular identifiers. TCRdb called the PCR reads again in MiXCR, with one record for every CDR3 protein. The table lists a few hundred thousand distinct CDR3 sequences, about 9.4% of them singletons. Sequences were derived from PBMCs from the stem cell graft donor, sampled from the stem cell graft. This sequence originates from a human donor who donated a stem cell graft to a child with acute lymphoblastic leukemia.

The CDR3 reads CAISPGLAYTGELFF. CDR3 bases: TGTGCCATCAGCCCGGGACTAGCGTACACCGGGGAGCTGTTTTTT. The rearrangement uses TRBV19 and TRBJ2-2; 10 nucleotides line up with TRBD2. Trimming cost V 10 bases and J 3 bases; bases outside gene matches: 8. The CDR3 has 15 amino acids. The germline CDR1 and CDR2 sequences are LNHDA and SQIVND (reference sequence).